These 32 T cell receptor beta chains were sequenced from one sample in a study of blood T cell repertoires in COVID-19. Profiling relied on immunoSEQ multiplex PCR, and the TCRdb table lists in-frame clones only, not all of them. This sample has a few hundred thousand clones, with around four fifths found just once. The sequenced sample was peripheral blood. The receptors here all came from a woman in her 50s with active or convalescent COVID-19.

CDR3 loop: CASNPLGGGGGAFF. The CDR3 DNA reads as TGTGCCAGCAACCCGCTTGGGGGGGGCGGCGGCGCTTTCTTT. The genes are TRBV6-4 and TRBJ1-1, with a weak D call TRBD1 (6 bases). Trimming left V 7 bases short and J 11 bases short, with 23 bases between. This CDR3 has 14 residues. Germline CDR1 MRHNA, CDR2 SNTAGT.

V usage is TRBV5-1 and J usage is TRBJ2-3; D perhaps matches TRBD2 (5 bases). Germline V gives CDR1 SGHRS, CDR2 YFSETQ. The V and J ends lost 7 bases and 2 bases respectively, with 17 bases between them. This CDR3 region has 15 residues. In DNA, the CDR3 is TGCGCCAGCCGTGGCGGGCTTATTAACACAGATACGCAGTATTTT. This codes for CASRGGLINTDTQYF. Full variable domain (rest looked up from reference TRBV5-1 and TRBJ2-3): KAGVTQTPRYLIKTRGQQVTLSCSPISGHRSVSWYQQTPGQGLQFLFEYFSETQRNKGNFPGRFSGRQFSNSRSEMNVSTLELGDSALYLCASRGGLINTDTQYFGPGTRLTVL.

The chain uses TRBV11-2 and TRBJ2-2, with 13 bases matching TRBD2. Germline CDR1 SGHAT, CDR2 FQNNGV. Germline trimming cut 5 bases from V and 7 bases from J; bases unmatched to any gene: 10. The length of the CDR3 is 17 residues. The chain's CDR3 is CASSPPLAGGPGGELFF. The CDR3 bases are TGTGCCAGCAGCCCCCCACTAGCGGGAGGGCCGGGCGGGGAGCTGTTTTTT.

The J gene is TRBJ2-7, the V gene TRBV5-5; a possible D gene is TRBD2 (5 bases). Between the trimmed V and J ends, which lost 4 bases and 0 bases, there was a span of 8 bases. From germline, CDR1 is SGHKS and CDR2 YYEKEE (reference sequence). This CDR3 spans 13 amino acids. The CDR3 spells CASSRAGSYEQYF. CDR3 in DNA: TGTGCCAGCAGCCGGGCGGGCTCCTACGAGCAGTACTTC. The full variable domain, its missing parts supplied by reference TRBV5-5 and TRBJ2-7, is DAGVTQSPTHLIKTRGQQVTLRCSPISGHKSVSWYQQVLGQGPQFIFQYYEKEERGRGNFPDRFSARQFPNYSSELNVNALLLGDSALYLCASSRAGSYEQYFGPGTRLTVT.

This chain connects TRBV5-5 to TRBJ1-1; 10 nucleotides line up with TRBD1. The V gene's germline CDR1 is SGHKS and CDR2 YYEKEE (reference sequence). CDR3 size: 15 residues. Germline trimming cut 2 bases from V and 10 bases from J; bases unmatched to any gene: 11. The CDR3 is CASSFQDRGVVGAFF. CDR3 sequence (DNA): TGTGCCAGCAGCTTTCAGGACAGGGGGGTGGTTGGAGCTTTCTTT.

V gene TRBV19 combines with J gene TRBJ2-1; 8 bases fit TRBD2. V gave up 3 bases and J gave up 8 bases; unmatched junction bases: 6. The CDR3 loop spans 14 amino acids. Germline V CDR1 and CDR2: LNHDA, SQIVND (reference sequence). The CDR3 reads CASSILAGTHEQFF. DNA for the CDR3: TGTGCCAGTAGTATCCTAGCGGGCACCCATGAGCAGTTCTTC.

The rearrangement uses TRBV7-9 and TRBJ2-1; 11 positions match TRBD2. Germline loops: CDR1 SEHNR, CDR2 FQNEAQ (reference sequence). After removal of 5 bases from V and 10 bases from J, the junction contained 10 bases not matched to a gene. The CDR3 length is 15 residues. The DNA of the CDR3 is TGTGCCAGCAGCCCCGCAACTAGCGGGAGTGGGGAGCAGTTCTTC. Translated, it gives CASSPATSGSGEQFF.

This clone was picked up one time. The V gene is TRBV5-1, the J gene TRBJ1-1; no firm D call. The CDR3 spans 16 residues. V was cut by 2 bases and J by 0 bases, with 14 bases left in between. Germline CDR1 is SGHRS and CDR2 is YFSETQ. CDR3 region: CASSLRGPQMNTEAFF. Here the CDR3 DNA reads TGCGCCAGCAGCTTACGGGGTCCCCAAATGAACACTGAAGCTTTCTTT.

The chain is built from TRBV6-5 and TRBJ1-1; 7 nucleotides agree with TRBD1. J lost 2 bases, V lost 6 bases, and 9 bases had no gene match. Germline CDR1 reads MNHEY; CDR2 reads SVGAGI. The CDR3 extends over 15 amino acids. The CDR3 bases are TGTGCCAGCAGGATTGAGGGGACAGCCAACACTGAAGCTTTCTTT. Translating it yields CASRIEGTANTEAFF.

Turning to this clone: Other DNA sequences in this specimen translate into the identical CDR3. The V and J genes are TRBV6-5 and TRBJ1-2; the D gene is possibly TRBD1 (5 bases). This CDR3 contains 13 residues. Germline CDR1 and CDR2: MNHEY and SVGAGI. V was pared by 4 bases and J by 2 bases, with 8 bases between. DNA for the CDR3: TGTGCCAGCAGTTGGGGGGGAAACTATGGCTACACCTTC. Residues: CASSWGGNYGYTF.

The count of this clone is one. This chain uses TRBV2 with TRBJ1-4; D unresolved. V gave up 8 bases and J gave up 7 bases, with 14 bases separating them. Germline V gene data show CDR1 as SNHLY and CDR2 as FYNNEI. This CDR3 has 13 residues. The CDR3 is CASQLYSSEKLFF. The CDR3 DNA follows: TGTGCCAGCCAACTTTACAGCAGTGAAAAACTGTTTTTT.

This chain uses TRBV5-1 with TRBJ1-3; tentative D call: TRBD1 (6 bases). This CDR3 region has 16 residues. From germline, CDR1 is SGHRS and CDR2 YFSETQ. The ends were cut back, 0 bases at V and 2 bases at J, with 12 bases in the middle. The CDR3 loop is CASSLAGTRTGNTIYF. For the CDR3, the DNA is TGCGCCAGCAGCTTGGCCGGGACACGAACTGGAAACACCATATATTTT.

The chain links TRBV7-2 to TRBJ1-6; no definite D call. Germline CDR1 is SGHTA and CDR2 is FQGNSA. The CDR3 loop spans 15 amino acids. Trimming shortened V by 1 base and J by 6 bases, and 10 bases separated the two germline ends. The CDR3: CASSLGGSGNSPLHF. The CDR3 coding sequence is TGTGCCAGCAGCTTAGGAGGGTCGGGTAATTCACCCCTCCACTTT.

The CDR3 bases are TGTGCCACCAGCCGGAGGGGCGGCTACACCTTC. It translates to CATSRRGGYTF. V gene TRBV21-1 combines with J gene TRBJ1-2. TRBV21-1 constitutes a pseudogene. This CDR3 is 11 amino acids long.

J is TRBJ1-4 and V is TRBV2; maybe TRBD1 (5 bases). Between the trimmed V and J ends, which lost 6 bases and 2 bases, there was a span of 10 bases. Germline CDR1 and CDR2: SNHLY and FYNNEI. CDR3 size: 14 residues. For the CDR3, the DNA is TGTGCCAGCAGGACCAGGGCGACTAATGAAAAACTGTTTTTT. This translates into CASRTRATNEKLFF.

This clone has a single count. The genes are TRBV18 and TRBJ2-7; 9 nucleotides agree with TRBD1. The CDR3 has 15 residues. Unmatched junction bases numbered 5, after V lost 3 bases and J lost 2 bases. Germline-derived CDR1 and CDR2 are KGHSH and LQKENI. The CDR3, as DNA: TGTGCCAGCTCACCCACCGGGACAGGGCCCTACGAGCAGTACTTC. It translates to CASSPTGTGPYEQYF.

V gene TRBV3-1 (or the pseudogene TRBV3-2) combines with J gene TRBJ1-1; D uncertain. The ends were cut back, 4 bases at V and 6 bases at J, with 15 bases in the middle. The germline V gene has CDR1 LGHDT and CDR2 YNNKEL (reference sequence). CDR3 length: 14 residues. CDR3 in amino acids: CASSLDLEGAEAFF. CDR3 nucleotide sequence: TGTGCCAGCAGCCTCGACCTCGAGGGAGCTGAAGCTTTCTTT.

This clone came up once. V and J are TRBV5-4 and TRBJ2-5, with D possibly matching TRBD1 (6 bases). Per germline, CDR1 SGHNT and CDR2 YYREEE (reference sequence). Trimming took off 5 bases at V and 5 bases at J, with 19 bases between the two ends. The length of the CDR3 is 15 residues. The CDR3: CASRRDTPHLETQYF. CDR3 DNA: TGTGCCAGCAGACGGGACACCCCCCATTTGGAGACCCAGTACTTC.

The rearrangement joins TRBV5-8 to TRBJ2-7; no definite D call. Germline V CDR1 and CDR2: SGHTS, YDEGEE. This CDR3 has 12 amino acids. Trimming removed 3 bases at V and 2 bases at J, with 6 bases between. CDR3 sequence reads: CASSYFTYEQYF. CDR3 sequence (DNA): TGTGCCAGCAGCTACTTTACCTACGAGCAGTACTTC.

The J gene is TRBJ2-1, the V gene TRBV9, with 9 bases aligning to TRBD2. The ends lost 0 bases at V and 8 bases at J; junction bases unmatched: 6. CDR1 SGDLS and CDR2 YYNGEE come from the germline V gene. The CDR3 contains 15 residues. The CDR3 coding sequence is TGTGCCAGCAGCGTAGAAGTAGCGGGAGATCATGAGCAGTTCTTC. Translation gives CASSVEVAGDHEQFF. Complete variable domain (other parts from reference TRBV9 and TRBJ2-1): DSGVTQTPKHLITATGQRVTLRCSPRSGDLSVYWYQQSLDQGLQFLIQYYNGEERAKGNILERFSAQQFPDLHSELNLSSLELGDSALYFCASSVEVAGDHEQFFGPGTRLTVL.

In DNA, the CDR3 is TGTGCCAGTACCCTGGACAGGGGTGATGAGCAGTTCTTC. It codes for CASTLDRGDEQFF. V and J are TRBV19 and TRBJ2-1; 9 bases match TRBD1. The V segment lost 7 bases and the J segment 8 bases; nucleotides outside the gene matches: 6. Germline assignment: CDR1 LNHDA and CDR2 SQIVND (reference sequence). This CDR3 is built from 13 residues.

The rearrangement links TRBV5-1 to TRBJ1-2; TRBD1 matches at 10 bases. Germline V gene lookup returns CDR1 SGHRS and CDR2 YFSETQ. The V gene end was trimmed by 2 bases and the J gene end by 7 bases; junction bases not matched to a gene: 8. There are 15 residues in the CDR3. The CDR3 sequence is CASSFDRGRTGGYTF. The CDR3 DNA sequence: TGCGCCAGCAGCTTTGACAGGGGGCGGACGGGTGGCTACACCTTC.

The CDR3 sequence is CASKGTGHRDTGELFF. In DNA form, the CDR3 reads TGTGCCAGCAAAGGAACGGGTCACAGGGACACCGGGGAGCTGTTTTTT. V is TRBV2 and J is TRBJ2-2; possibly TRBD1 for D (6 bases). V lost 7 bases, J lost 3 bases, and 18 bases lay in between. Per germline, CDR1 SNHLY and CDR2 FYNNEI. This CDR3 spans 16 amino acids.

J is TRBJ2-1 and V is TRBV6-2 or TRBV6-3, with TRBD2 matching over 8 bases. With 5 bases clipped from V and 6 bases from J, the junction kept 3 bases outside the gene matches. The length of the CDR3 is 13 residues. Germline values: CDR1 MNHEY, CDR2 SVGEGT. The CDR3 sequence is CASSREGRNEQFF. CDR3 bases: TGTGCCAGCAGTCGGGAGGGCCGCAATGAGCAGTTCTTC.

The CDR3 protein is CASSPYPGEGKLFF. CDR3 bases: TGTGCCAGCTCACCATATCCGGGAGAGGGCAAACTGTTTTTT. This rearrangement joins TRBV18 to TRBJ1-4; D gene ambiguous. The CDR3 length is 14 residues. The germline CDR1 and CDR2 sequences are KGHSH and LQKENI. Trimming stripped 2 bases from V and 11 bases from J, with 15 bases between.

The V gene is TRBV9, the J gene TRBJ2-2, with D maybe TRBD2 (6 bases). The CDR3 length is 17 residues. V was clipped by 2 bases and J by 6 bases, with 20 bases between them. CDR1 is SGDLS and CDR2 is YYNGEE in the germline V gene. DNA of the CDR3: TGTGCCAGCAGCGTGGGACTCTCAAGAGTTGGGCCCGGGGAGCTGTTTTTT. Its protein product is CASSVGLSRVGPGELFF.

This clone has at least ten counts. The rearrangement joins TRBV10-2 to TRBJ2-7, with D possibly TRBD2 on 6 matching bases. Germline V gene data show CDR1 as WSHSY and CDR2 as SAAADI. The germline V and J ends were trimmed by 4 bases and 7 bases, with 17 bases remaining between them. This CDR3 is built from 14 residues. CDR3 in amino acids: CASSGRDPTEEQYF. The DNA of the CDR3 is TGCGCCAGCAGTGGGCGGGACCCTACGGAAGAGCAGTACTTC.

The V and J genes are TRBV29-1 and TRBJ1-2; TRBD1 matches at 8 bases. Germline loops: CDR1 SQVTM, CDR2 ANQGSEA. This CDR3 comprises 12 residues. Trimming cost V 6 bases and J 8 bases; bases outside gene matches: 8. For the CDR3, the DNA is TGCAGCGTCAGCCGGGACAGGCGCGGCTACACCTTC. Translated: CSVSRDRRGYTF.

The rearrangement joins TRBV19 to TRBJ1-5; TRBD1 aligns across 11 bases. Trimming took 2 bases from V and 6 from J; bases not matched to a gene: 6. The CDR3 has 16 amino acids. Per germline, CDR1 LNHDA and CDR2 SQIVND (reference sequence). CDR3 protein: CASSISVGQGGQPQHF. The CDR3, as DNA: TGTGCCAGTAGTATAAGTGTGGGACAGGGGGGTCAGCCCCAGCATTTT.

This clone was detected only once. The V gene is TRBV14, the J gene TRBJ2-3; a weak D match, TRBD2 (5 bases). V lost 5 bases, J lost 2 bases, and 20 bases lay in between. Germline loops: CDR1 SGHDN, CDR2 FVKESK. The CDR3 length is 17 residues. The DNA for the CDR3 is TGTGCCAGCAGCACTACCCAGGAGGCTAGTCTCACAGATACGCAGTATTTT. Protein product: CASSTTQEASLTDTQYF.

As to this clone: Other nucleotide sequences from this sample produce the same CDR3. The chain employs TRBV28 and TRBJ1-2, with 8 bases fitting TRBD1. This CDR3 is 14 amino acids long. CDR1 and CDR2 from the germline V gene are MDHEN and SYDVKM. V lost 1 base, J lost 8 bases, and 6 bases stayed unmatched. The CDR3 is CASSLLQGAGGYTF. The CDR3 DNA reads as TGTGCCAGCAGTTTATTGCAGGGGGCGGGCGGCTACACCTTC.

The chain is built from TRBV28 and TRBJ1-5; the match to TRBD1 covers 10 bases. The germline gives CDR1 MDHEN, CDR2 SYDVKM. The CDR3 totals 17 residues. J was trimmed by 4 bases and V by 4 bases; bases with no gene match: 10. CDR3 in DNA: TGTGCCAGCAGTTCAACGACAGGGGGCCGGGGTAATCAGCCCCAGCATTTT. It translates to CASSSTTGGRGNQPQHF.